This TCR beta chain came from a study of CD8 T cells in Susac syndrome. Sequencing of TCR beta was performed on blood CD8+ T cells and on blood CD4+ T cells. Both CD4+ and CD8+ T cells were negatively isolated, and TEMRA cells underwent FACS enrichment. The germline V and J ends were trimmed by 2 bases and 5 bases, with 15 bases remaining between them. Germline CDR1 and CDR2: DFQATT and SNEGSKA (reference sequence). CDR3 length: 15 residues. As for this clonotype: What it binds is unknown.

RNA totalling roughly 0.45 to 1 ug underwent reverse transcription with random hexamers. By means of immunoSEQ multiplex PCR, TCR beta CDR3 spanning 54 Vbeta and 13 Jbeta underwent amplification. TCRdb reprocessed the immunoSEQ multiplex PCR reads via MiXCR and lists one record per CDR3 protein. The sample lists around 200,000 distinct CDR3 sequences; 85% to 95% were seen once. The study, taken as a whole, reports: Acknowledgment was made by the study that its TCR sequencing and HLA analysis involved a relatively small number of individuals.

This clonotype was sampled from a human donor with multiple sclerosis. This chain uses TRBV20-1 with TRBJ2-2, with D possibly being TRBD1 or TRBD2 (5 bases each). Specimen: CD4+ T cells from PBMCs. DNA of the CDR3: TGCAGTGCTAGACGAAGGGCAGGGAGTACCGGGGAGCTGTTTTTT. It yields the protein CSARRRAGSTGELFF.